These T cell receptor beta chains were read from a single sample in a study of shared clonotypes between healthy human individuals. The data were produced by immunoSEQ multiplex PCR, yet TCRdb's version contains in-frame clones alone and is incomplete. In the table there are 550,000 to 600,000 clones, around 77% of which are singletons. Sequenced input: PBMCs. These receptors came from a woman in her 40s in good health. Some clones in this sample may be carry-over from other donors' samples. The CDR3 runs from the conserved cysteine through the conserved F or W. The D gene is left open where the match is weak. Clone sizes are given selectively: once, few, many, or a class where the clone is expanded.

TRBJ1-1 TRBV7-9 NA NA TGTGCCAGCAGCTGGGGGAGGACTGAAGCTTTCTTT CASSWGRTEAFF
TRBJ2-3 TRBV4-3 NA NA TGCGCCAGCAGCCAAGGGGCAGAGAGCACAGATACGCAGTATTTT CASSQGAESTDTQYF
TRBJ2-3 TRBV28 NA once TGTGCCAGCAGTCGAGCTGGCACAGATACGCAGTATTTT CASSRAGTDTQYF
TRBJ1-5 TRBV21-1 NA NA TGTGCCAGCAGCCCGGGAGGAGACAGCTATAGCAATCAGCCCCAGCATTTT CASSPGGDSYSNQPQHF
TRBJ2-3 TRBV27 NA once TGTGCCAGCGGTATTGGGCATAGTAGCACAGATACGCAGTATTTT CASGIGHSSTDTQYF
TRBJ2-1 TRBV29-1 NA NA TGCAGCGTCGCCATACTAGTAAATGAGCAGTTCTTC CSVAILVNEQFF
TRBJ1-5 TRBV4-1 NA few TGCGCCAGCAGCCAAGATCTTCCCAGGGGATCCGGCCAGCCCCAGCATTTT CASSQDLPRGSGQPQHF
TRBJ2-2 TRBV10-1 TRBD2 NA TGCGCCAGCAGTGAGCTAGCGGGAGAGGCCGGGGAGCTGTTTTTT CASSELAGEAGELFF
TRBJ2-2 TRBV7-2 TRBD2 NA TGTGCCAGCAGCTTAGCGACGGGAGGGAGCACCGGGGAGCTGTTTTTT CASSLATGGSTGELFF
TRBJ1-2 TRBV19 NA NA TGTGCCAGTAGTCCACGGCCCCTTACGGGGTATGGCTACACCTTC CASSPRPLTGYGYTF
TRBJ2-5 TRBV7-3 TRBD2 NA TGTGCCAGCAGCCCGAGCGGGGCCGGAGAGACCCAGTACTTC CASSPSGAGETQYF
TRBJ1-1 TRBV29-1 NA NA TGCACCGGAGGGGGGACGGGGGGCACTGAAGCTTTCTTT CTGGGTGGTEAFF
TRBJ2-7 TRBV4-3 TRBD2 NA TGCGCCAGCAGCCAAAAATCGACTAGCGGGAGCCCCGAGCAGTACTTC CASSQKSTSGSPEQYF
TRBJ2-6 TRBV30 NA NA TGTGCCTGGAGTAAAGAGTCTGGGGCCAACGTCCTGACTTTC CAWSKESGANVLTF
TRBJ2-1 TRBV7-2 TRBD2 NA TGTGCCAGCAGCCTTCACCCCGGGACTAGTTCGGGGAATGAGCAGTTCTTC CASSLHPGTSSGNEQFF
TRBJ2-4 TRBV7-3 NA NA TGTGCCAGCAGCTTAGGACCGCCGGGACAAGGGTCCAAAAACATTCAGTACTTC CASSLGPPGQGSKNIQYF
TRBJ2-7 TRBV10-3 TRBD2 NA TGTGCCGCGGGAGGCTACGAGCAGTACTTC CAAGGYEQYF
TRBJ2-7 TRBV10-1 TRBD2 NA TGCGCCAGCAGTGAGTCGAGTCTAGCGGGAGTTAACGAGCAGTACTTC CASSESSLAGVNEQYF
TRBJ2-3 TRBV9 NA NA TGTGCCAGCAGCGTAGAGACAGATACGCAGTATTTT CASSVETDTQYF
TRBJ1-1 TRBV10-3 TRBD1 NA TGTGCCATCAGTTTTAGACGGACAGGTCAGAACACTGAAGCTTTCTTT CAISFRRTGQNTEAFF
TRBJ2-6 TRBV11-3 NA NA TGTGCCAGCAGCTTACTGTCGGGAGCGGGGGCCAACGTCCTGACTTTC CASSLLSGAGANVLTF
TRBJ1-2 TRBV5-1 TRBD1 NA TGCGCCAGCAGCTTGGGAGGGACAGAGAACTATGGCTACACCTTC CASSLGGTENYGYTF
TRBJ1-1 TRBV7-9 NA NA TGTGCCAGCAGCTCGACCTGGGGGGCAAACACTGAAGCTTTCTTT CASSSTWGANTEAFF
TRBJ2-7 TRBV30 NA NA TGTGCCTGGAGCCAGGGCCCGCCGGAGGAGCAGTACTTC CAWSQGPPEEQYF
TRBJ2-3 TRBV7-9 NA once TGTGCCAGCAGCTTAGCGGGGGTCGCAGGAGGTCAGGATACGCAGTATTTT CASSLAGVAGGQDTQYF
TRBJ2-5 TRBV28 TRBD2 NA TGTGCCAGCAGTCTGCCCGTTAGCGGGGAAGAGACCCAGTACTTC CASSLPVSGEETQYF
TRBJ2-7 TRBV27 TRBD1 NA TGTGCCAGCAGTTTATCTAGGGACAGCTACGAGCAGTACTTC CASSLSRDSYEQYF
TRBJ2-7 TRBV5-6 NA once TGTGCCAGCAGCCCCCCATGGCGGGATGGGCCGACCTACGAGCAGTACTTC CASSPPWRDGPTYEQYF
TRBJ2-5 TRBV28 NA few TGTGCCAGCACCACAGGGTTGGGAGGCCAAGAGACCCAGTACTTC CASTTGLGGQETQYF
TRBJ2-1 TRBV10-3 TRBD2 NA TGTGCCATCAGGGGACTAGCAGACAATGAGCAGTTCTTC CAIRGLADNEQFF
TRBJ1-1 TRBV28 NA NA TGTGCCAGCAGTTTGAGAGGGGACACTGAAGCTTTCTTT CASSLRGDTEAFF
TRBJ1-2 TRBV7-2 TRBD1 once TGTGCCGGGGACAGGAGTCTTTATGGCTACACCTTC CAGDRSLYGYTF
TRBJ2-7 TRBV10-2 NA NA TGCGCCAGCAGACTCTGGGACGACTCCTACGAGCAGTACTTC CASRLWDDSYEQYF
TRBJ1-5 TRBV27 TRBD1 NA TGTGCCAGCAGCCAGGGGGGCGGATCCAATCAGCCCCAGCATTTT CASSQGGGSNQPQHF
TRBJ2-1 TRBV6-5 NA NA TGTGCCAGCAGACTCACCCTCTCCAGTGGGGGTGGGCAGTTCTTC CASRLTLSSGGGQFF
TRBJ2-1 TRBV28 NA NA TGTGCCAGCAGTTTAGGGGGCGTTTGGTACACGTTCTTC CASSLGGVWYTFF
TRBJ2-5 TRBV6-5 NA once TGTGCCAGCAGTTACTCGTGGGAAAAGTCTGAGACCCAGTACTTC CASSYSWEKSETQYF
TRBJ1-1 TRBV18 NA few TGTGCCAGCTCGCGGGACACGGGAAACACTGAAGCTTTCTTT CASSRDTGNTEAFF
TRBJ2-3 TRBV5-1 NA once TGCGCCAGCAGCTTGGAGTTTCCCCCCGGGAGTAATACGCAGTATTTT CASSLEFPPGSNTQYF
TRBJ2-1 TRBV25-1 NA NA TGTGCCAGCAGAGATAGCGGAAGTTACAATGAGCAGTTCTTC CASRDSGSYNEQFF
TRBJ2-7 TRBV7-3 NA NA TGTGCCAGCAGCACAAGGGCGACTACCCTCGTAAGCGAGCAGTACTTC CASSTRATTLVSEQYF